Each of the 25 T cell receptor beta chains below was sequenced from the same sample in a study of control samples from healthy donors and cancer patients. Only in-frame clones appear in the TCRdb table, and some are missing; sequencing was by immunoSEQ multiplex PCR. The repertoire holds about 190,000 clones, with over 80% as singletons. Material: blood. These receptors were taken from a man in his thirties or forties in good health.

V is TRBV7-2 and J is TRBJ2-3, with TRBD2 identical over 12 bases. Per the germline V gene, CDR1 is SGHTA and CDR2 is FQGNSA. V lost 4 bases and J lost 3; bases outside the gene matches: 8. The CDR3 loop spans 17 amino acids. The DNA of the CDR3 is TGTGCCAGCAGCTATAACCTCGGACTAGCGGGGACAGATACGCAGTATTTT. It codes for CASSYNLGLAGTDTQYF.

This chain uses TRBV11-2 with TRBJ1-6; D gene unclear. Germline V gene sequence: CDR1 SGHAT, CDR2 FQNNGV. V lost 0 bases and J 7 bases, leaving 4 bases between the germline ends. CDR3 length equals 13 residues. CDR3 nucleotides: TGTGCCAGCAGCTTAGATAGGAATTCACCCCTCCACTTT. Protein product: CASSLDRNSPLHF.

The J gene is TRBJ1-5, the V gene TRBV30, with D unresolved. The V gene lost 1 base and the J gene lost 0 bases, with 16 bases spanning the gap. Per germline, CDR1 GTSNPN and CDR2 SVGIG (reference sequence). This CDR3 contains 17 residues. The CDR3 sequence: CAWSAPSGKVSNQPQHF. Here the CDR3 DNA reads TGTGCCTGGAGTGCCCCGTCCGGCAAGGTTAGCAATCAGCCCCAGCATTTT.

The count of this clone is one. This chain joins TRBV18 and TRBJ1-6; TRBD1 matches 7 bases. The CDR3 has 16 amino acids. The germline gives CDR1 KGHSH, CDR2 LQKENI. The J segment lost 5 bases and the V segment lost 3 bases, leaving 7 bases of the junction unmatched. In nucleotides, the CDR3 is TGTGCCAGCTCACCCTCGGGACAGCTAAATAATTCACCCCTCCACTTT. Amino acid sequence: CASSPSGQLNNSPLHF.

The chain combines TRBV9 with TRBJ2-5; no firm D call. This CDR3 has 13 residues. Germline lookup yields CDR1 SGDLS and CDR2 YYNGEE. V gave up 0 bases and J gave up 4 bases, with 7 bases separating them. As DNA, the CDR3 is TGTGCCAGCAGCGTAGGGGCACCAGAGACCCAGTACTTC. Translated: CASSVGAPETQYF.

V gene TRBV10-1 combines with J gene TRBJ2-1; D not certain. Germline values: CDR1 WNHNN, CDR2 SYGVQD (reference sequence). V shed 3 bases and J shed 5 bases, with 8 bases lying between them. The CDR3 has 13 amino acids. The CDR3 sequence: CASSDQLDNEQFF. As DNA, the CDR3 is TGCGCCAGCAGTGATCAGCTGGACAATGAGCAGTTCTTC.

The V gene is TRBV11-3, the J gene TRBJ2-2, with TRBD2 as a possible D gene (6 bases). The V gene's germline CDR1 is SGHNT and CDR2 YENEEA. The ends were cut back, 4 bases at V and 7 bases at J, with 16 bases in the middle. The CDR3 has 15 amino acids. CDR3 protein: CASSYMTSQSGELFF. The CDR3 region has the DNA TGTGCCAGCAGCTACATGACTAGTCAGAGCGGGGAGCTGTTTTTT.

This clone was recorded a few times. The CDR3 region has the DNA TGTGCCACCAGACATGGACCATCGGTGGAAGGAAACACCATATATTTT. Translating gives CATRHGPSVEGNTIYF. The chain recombines TRBV15 with TRBJ1-3, with D hard to call. Looked up from germline, CDR1 is LNHNV and CDR2 is YYDKDF (reference sequence). V was shortened by 6 bases and J by 4 bases, with 19 bases between the two germline ends. The CDR3 has 16 amino acids. Complete variable domain (other parts from reference TRBV15 and TRBJ1-3): DAMVIQNPRYQVTQFGKPVTLSCSQTLNHNVMYWYQQKSSQAPKLLFHYYDKDFNNEADTPDNFQSRRPNTSFCFLDIRSPGLGDTAMYLCATRHGPSVEGNTIYFGEGSWLTVV.

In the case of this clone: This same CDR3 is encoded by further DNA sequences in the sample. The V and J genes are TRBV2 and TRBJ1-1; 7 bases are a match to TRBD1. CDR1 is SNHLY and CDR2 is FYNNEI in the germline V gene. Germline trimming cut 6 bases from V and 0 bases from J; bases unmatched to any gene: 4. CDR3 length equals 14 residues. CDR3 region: CASREGQLNTEAFF. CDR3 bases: TGTGCCAGCAGGGAGGGACAGTTGAACACTGAAGCTTTCTTT.

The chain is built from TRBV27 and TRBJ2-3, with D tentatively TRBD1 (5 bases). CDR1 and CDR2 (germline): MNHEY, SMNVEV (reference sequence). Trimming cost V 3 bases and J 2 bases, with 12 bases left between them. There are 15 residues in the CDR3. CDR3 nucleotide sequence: TGTGCCAGCAGTTTGGGCAGGGCCCCCACAGATACGCAGTATTTT. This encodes CASSLGRAPTDTQYF.

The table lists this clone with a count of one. CDR3 protein: CSVVGEGGGYTF. The CDR3 coding sequence is TGCAGCGTTGTCGGGGAAGGTGGAGGCTACACCTTC. The chain recombines TRBV29-1 with TRBJ1-2; D not certain. With 4 bases removed from V and 8 bases from J, the gap between germline ends came to 14 bases. This CDR3 is 12 amino acids long. Germline values: CDR1 SQVTM, CDR2 ANQGSEA.

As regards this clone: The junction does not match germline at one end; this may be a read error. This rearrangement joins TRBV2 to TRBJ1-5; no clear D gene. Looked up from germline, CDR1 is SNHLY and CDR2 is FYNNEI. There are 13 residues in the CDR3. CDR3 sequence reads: CASSQIQTGERDF. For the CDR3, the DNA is TGTGCCAGCAGTCAGATACAGACCGGGGAACGGGATTTT. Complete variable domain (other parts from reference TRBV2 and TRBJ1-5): EPEVTQTPSHQVTQMGQEVILRCVPISNHLYFYWYRQILGQKVEFLVSFYNNEISEKSEIFDDQFSVERPDGSNFTLKIRSTKLEDSAMYFCASSQIQTGERDFGDGTRLSIL.

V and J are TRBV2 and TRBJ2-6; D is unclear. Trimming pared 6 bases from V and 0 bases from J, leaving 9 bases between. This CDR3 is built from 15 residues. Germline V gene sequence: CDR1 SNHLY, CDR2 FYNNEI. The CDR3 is CASSLDNSGANVLTF. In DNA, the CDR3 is TGTGCCAGCAGCCTAGACAACTCTGGGGCCAACGTCCTGACTTTC.

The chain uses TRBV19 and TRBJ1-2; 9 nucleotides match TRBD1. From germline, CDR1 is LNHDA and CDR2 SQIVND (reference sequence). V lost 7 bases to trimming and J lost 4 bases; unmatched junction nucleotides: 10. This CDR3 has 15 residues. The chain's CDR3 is CASMGEDRGLYGYTF. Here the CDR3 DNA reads TGTGCCAGTATGGGGGAGGACAGGGGCCTCTATGGCTACACCTTC. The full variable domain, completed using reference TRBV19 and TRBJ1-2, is DGGITQSPKYLFRKEGQNVTLSCEQNLNHDAMYWYRQDPGQGLRLIYYSQIVNDFQKGDIAEGYSVSREKKESFPLTVTSAQKNPTAFYLCASMGEDRGLYGYTFGSGTRLTVV.

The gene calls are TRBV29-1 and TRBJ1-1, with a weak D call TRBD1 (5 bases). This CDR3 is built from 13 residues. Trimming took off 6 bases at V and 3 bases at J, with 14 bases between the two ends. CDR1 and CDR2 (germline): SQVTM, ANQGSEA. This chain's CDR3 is CSVGGSGDTEAFF. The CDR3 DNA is TGCAGCGTGGGGGGGTCGGGGGACACTGAAGCTTTCTTT.

The CDR3 reads CASSLERSYEQYF. In DNA, the CDR3 is TGTGCCAGCAGCTTAGAGCGATCCTACGAGCAGTACTTC. This sequence joins TRBV7-2 and TRBJ2-7; no reliable D call. The CDR3 sequence is 13 residues long. Trimming shortened V by 1 base and J by 1 base, and 5 bases separated the two germline ends. Germline CDR1 is SGHTA and CDR2 is FQGNSA.

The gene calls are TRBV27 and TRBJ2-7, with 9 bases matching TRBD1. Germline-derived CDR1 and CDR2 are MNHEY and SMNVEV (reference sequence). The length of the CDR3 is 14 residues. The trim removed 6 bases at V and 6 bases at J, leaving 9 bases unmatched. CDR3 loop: CASSSTGGSREQYF. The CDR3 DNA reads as TGTGCCAGCAGCTCGACAGGGGGGTCCCGCGAGCAGTACTTC.

The CDR3 region is CASSLGAGGRTEAFF. Written as DNA, the CDR3 is TGTGCCAGCAGCTTAGGAGCAGGGGGGCGGACTGAAGCTTTCTTT. This chain links TRBV7-8 with TRBJ1-1, with 7 nucleotides matching TRBD1. V was pared by 1 base and J by 5 bases, with 7 bases of the junction left unmatched. The CDR3 consists of 15 residues. CDR1 and CDR2 (germline): SGHVS, FQNEAQ. Based on the CDR3 plus reference TRBV7-8 and TRBJ1-1, the full variable domain is GAGVSQSPRYKVAKRGQDVALRCDPISGHVSLFWYQQALGQGPEFLTYFQNEAQLDKSGLPSDRFFAERPEGSVSTLKIQRTQQEDSAVYLCASSLGAGGRTEAFFGQGTRLTVV.

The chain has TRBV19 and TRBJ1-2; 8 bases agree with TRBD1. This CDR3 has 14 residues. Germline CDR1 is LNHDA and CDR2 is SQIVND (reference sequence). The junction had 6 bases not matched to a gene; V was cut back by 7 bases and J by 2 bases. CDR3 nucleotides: TGTGCCAGTAATACCCAGGGGGCCAACTATGGCTACACCTTC. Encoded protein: CASNTQGANYGYTF. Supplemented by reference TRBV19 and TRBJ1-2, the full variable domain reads DGGITQSPKYLFRKEGQNVTLSCEQNLNHDAMYWYRQDPGQGLRLIYYSQIVNDFQKGDIAEGYSVSREKKESFPLTVTSAQKNPTAFYLCASNTQGANYGYTFGSGTRLTVV.

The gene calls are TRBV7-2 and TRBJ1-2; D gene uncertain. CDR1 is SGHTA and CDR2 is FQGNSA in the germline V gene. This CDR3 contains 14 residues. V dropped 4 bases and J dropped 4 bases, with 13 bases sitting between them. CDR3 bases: TGTGCCAGCAGCTCCCTGGCAGTCGTCTATGGCTACACCTTC. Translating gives CASSSLAVVYGYTF.

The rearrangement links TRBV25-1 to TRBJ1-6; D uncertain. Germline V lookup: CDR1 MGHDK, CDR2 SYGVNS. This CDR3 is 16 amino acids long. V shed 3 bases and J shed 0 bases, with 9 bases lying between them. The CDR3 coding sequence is TGTGCCAGCAGTGACAGGCTGAGCTCCTATAATTCACCCCTCCACTTT. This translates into CASSDRLSSYNSPLHF. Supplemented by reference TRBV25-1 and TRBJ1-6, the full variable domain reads EADIYQTPRYLVIGTGKKITLECSQTMGHDKMYWYQQDPGMELHLIHYSYGVNSTEKGDLSSESTVSRIRTEHFPLTLESARPSHTSQYLCASSDRLSSYNSPLHFGNGTRLTVT.

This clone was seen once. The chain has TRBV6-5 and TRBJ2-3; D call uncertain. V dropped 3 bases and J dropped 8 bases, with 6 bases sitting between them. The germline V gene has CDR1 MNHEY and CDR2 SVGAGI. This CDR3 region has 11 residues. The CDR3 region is CASSYMATQYF. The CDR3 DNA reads TGTGCCAGCAGTTATATGGCTACGCAGTATTTT.

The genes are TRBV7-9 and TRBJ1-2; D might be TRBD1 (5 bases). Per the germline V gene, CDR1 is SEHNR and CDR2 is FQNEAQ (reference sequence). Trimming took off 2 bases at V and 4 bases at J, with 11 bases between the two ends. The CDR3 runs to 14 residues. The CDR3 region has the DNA TGTGCCAGCAGCTTACAGGGCCAGGGCTATGGCTACACCTTC. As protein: CASSLQGQGYGYTF.

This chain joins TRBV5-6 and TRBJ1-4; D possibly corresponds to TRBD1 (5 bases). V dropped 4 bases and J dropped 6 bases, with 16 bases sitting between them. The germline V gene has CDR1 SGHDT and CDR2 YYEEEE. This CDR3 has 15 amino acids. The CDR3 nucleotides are TGTGCCAGCAGCCGTACCGGGGCTCGTGATGAAAAACTGTTTTTT. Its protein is CASSRTGARDEKLFF.

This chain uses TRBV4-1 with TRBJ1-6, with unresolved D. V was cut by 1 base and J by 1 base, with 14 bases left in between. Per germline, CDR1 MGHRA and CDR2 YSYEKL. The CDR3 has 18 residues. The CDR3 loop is CASSQVWGLGSYNSPLHF. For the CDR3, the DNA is TGCGCCAGCAGCCAAGTTTGGGGTCTGGGATCCTATAATTCACCCCTCCACTTT.